The TCR beta chain described here comes from a study of beta chain features in type 1 diabetes. V shed 4 bases, J shed 5 bases, and the junction held 8 bases outside the gene matches. Germline loops: CDR1 SGHRS, CDR2 YFSETQ. The CDR3 has 16 residues. This clone was counted at least ten times. Other nucleotide sequences in the sample specify the same CDR3. What was sequenced were expressed TCRB transcripts, since all of the isolated RNA had been reverse transcribed. Roughly 3.6 million reads were obtained on average from naive, central memory and regulatory T cell samples. Assay used: immunoSEQ multiplex PCR; TCRdb lists only in-frame clones, some missing. The table includes about 290,000 clones, 8% detected once.

Sequenced input: central memory CD4+ T cells from blood. The chain links TRBV5-1 to TRBJ2-1; TRBD2 matches at 11 bases. The clonotype originates from a young woman in good health. The DNA of the CDR3 is TGCGCCAGCAGCCTGAAACTAGCGGGGGACCACAATGAGCAGTTCTTC. Translating it yields CASSLKLAGDHNEQFF.